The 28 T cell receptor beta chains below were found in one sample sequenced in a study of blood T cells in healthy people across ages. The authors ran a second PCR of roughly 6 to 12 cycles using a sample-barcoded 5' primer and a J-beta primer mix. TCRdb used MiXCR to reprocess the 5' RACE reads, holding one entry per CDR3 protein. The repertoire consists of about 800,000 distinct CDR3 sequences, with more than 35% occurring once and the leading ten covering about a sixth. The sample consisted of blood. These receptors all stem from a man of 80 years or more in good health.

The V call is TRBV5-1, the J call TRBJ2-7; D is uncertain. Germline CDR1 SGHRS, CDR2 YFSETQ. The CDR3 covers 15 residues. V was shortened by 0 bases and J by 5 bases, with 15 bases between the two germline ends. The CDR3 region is CASSLGPTESDEQYF. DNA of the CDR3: TGCGCCAGCAGCTTGGGACCGACGGAGTCCGACGAGCAGTACTTC.

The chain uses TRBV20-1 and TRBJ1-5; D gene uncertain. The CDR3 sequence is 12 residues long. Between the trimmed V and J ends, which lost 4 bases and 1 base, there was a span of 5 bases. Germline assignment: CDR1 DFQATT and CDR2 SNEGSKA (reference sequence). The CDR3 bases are TGCAGTGCTAAGGGCAGCAATCAGCCCCAGCATTTT. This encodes CSAKGSNQPQHF.

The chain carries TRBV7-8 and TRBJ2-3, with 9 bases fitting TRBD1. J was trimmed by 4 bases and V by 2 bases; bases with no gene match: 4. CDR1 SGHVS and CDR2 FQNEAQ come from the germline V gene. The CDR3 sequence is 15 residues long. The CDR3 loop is CASSLTGGGADTQYF. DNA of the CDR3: TGTGCCAGCAGCTTAACAGGGGGCGGCGCAGATACGCAGTATTTT.

In DNA form, the CDR3 reads TGTGCCAGCAGCCCTAGGACAGGGATTAACTATGGCTACACCTTC. This encodes CASSPRTGINYGYTF. The chain is built from TRBV13 and TRBJ1-2; TRBD1 agrees at 8 bases. Germline V lookup: CDR1 PRHDT, CDR2 FYEKMQ (reference sequence). The junction had 6 bases not matched to a gene; V was cut back by 5 bases and J by 1 base. The CDR3 runs 15 residues.

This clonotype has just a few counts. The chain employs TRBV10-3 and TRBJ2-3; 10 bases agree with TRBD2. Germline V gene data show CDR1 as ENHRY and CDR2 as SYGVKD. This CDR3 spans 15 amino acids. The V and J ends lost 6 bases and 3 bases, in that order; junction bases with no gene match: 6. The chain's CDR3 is CAIRVAGGLTDTQYF. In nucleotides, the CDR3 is TGTGCCATCAGGGTAGCGGGAGGTCTGACAGATACGCAGTATTTT.

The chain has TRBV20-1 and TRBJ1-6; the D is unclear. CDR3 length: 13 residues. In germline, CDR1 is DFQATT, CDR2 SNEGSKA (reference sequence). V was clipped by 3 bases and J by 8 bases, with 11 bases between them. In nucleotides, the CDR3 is TGCAGTGCTAGCGGCCGGCCCCATTCACCCCTCCACTTT. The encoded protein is CSASGRPHSPLHF.

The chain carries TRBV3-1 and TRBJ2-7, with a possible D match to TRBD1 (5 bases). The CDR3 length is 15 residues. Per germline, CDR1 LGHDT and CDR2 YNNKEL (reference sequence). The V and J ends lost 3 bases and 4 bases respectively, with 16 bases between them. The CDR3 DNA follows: TGTGCCAGCAGCCAGGGCCCTACACAGGAATACGAGCAGTACTTC. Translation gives CASSQGPTQEYEQYF.

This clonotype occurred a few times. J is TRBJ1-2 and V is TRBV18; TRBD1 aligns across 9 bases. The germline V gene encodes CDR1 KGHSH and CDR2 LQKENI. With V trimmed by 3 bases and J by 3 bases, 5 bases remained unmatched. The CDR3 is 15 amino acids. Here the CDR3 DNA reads TGTGCCAGCTCACCCCCGGACAGGGGTGACTATGGCTACACCTTC. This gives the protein CASSPPDRGDYGYTF.

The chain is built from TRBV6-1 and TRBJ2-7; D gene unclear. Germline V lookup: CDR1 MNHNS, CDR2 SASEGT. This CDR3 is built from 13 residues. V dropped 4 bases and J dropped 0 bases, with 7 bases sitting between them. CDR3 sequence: CASSGADSYEQYF. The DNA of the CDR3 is TGTGCCAGCAGTGGGGCTGACTCCTACGAGCAGTACTTC.

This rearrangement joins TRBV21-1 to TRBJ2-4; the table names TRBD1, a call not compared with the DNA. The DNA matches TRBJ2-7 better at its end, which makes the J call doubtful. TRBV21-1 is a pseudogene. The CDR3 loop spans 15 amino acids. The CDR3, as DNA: TGTGCCAGCAGCAAAGAATCTGGCAGGGATAACGAGCAGTACTTC. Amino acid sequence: CASSKESGRDNEQYF.

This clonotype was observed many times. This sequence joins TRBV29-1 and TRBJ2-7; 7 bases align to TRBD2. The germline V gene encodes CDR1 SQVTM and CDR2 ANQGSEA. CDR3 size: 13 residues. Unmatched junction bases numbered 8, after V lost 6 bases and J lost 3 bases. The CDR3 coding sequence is TGCAGCGTCTCGGGTAGCGGGTACTACGAGCAGTACTTC. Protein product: CSVSGSGYYEQYF.

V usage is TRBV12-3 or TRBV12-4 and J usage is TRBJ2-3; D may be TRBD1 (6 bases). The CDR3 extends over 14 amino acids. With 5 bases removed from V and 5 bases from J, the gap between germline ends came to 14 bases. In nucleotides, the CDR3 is TGTGCCAGCAGTGTACAGGGCCTCGTAGATACGCAGTATTTT. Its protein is CASSVQGLVDTQYF.

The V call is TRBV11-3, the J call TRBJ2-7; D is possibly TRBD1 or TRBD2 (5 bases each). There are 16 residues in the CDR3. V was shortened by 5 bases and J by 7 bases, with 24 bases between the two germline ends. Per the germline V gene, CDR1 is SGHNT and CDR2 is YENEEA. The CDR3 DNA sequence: TGTGCCAGCAGCACCTCGATCGGGGACCTCGTAGGTGAGCAGTACTTC. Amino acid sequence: CASSTSIGDLVGEQYF.

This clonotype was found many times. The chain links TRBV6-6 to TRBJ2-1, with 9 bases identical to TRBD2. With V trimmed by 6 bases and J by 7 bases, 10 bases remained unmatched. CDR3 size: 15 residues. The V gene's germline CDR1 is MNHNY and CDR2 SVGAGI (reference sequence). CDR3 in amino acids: CASRPPSGIRNEQFF. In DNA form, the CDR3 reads TGTGCCAGCAGGCCGCCTAGCGGGATTCGTAATGAGCAGTTCTTC.

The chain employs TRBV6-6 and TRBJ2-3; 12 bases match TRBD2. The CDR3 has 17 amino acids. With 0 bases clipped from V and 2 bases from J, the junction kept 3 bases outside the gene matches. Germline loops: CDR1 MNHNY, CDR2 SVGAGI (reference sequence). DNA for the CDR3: TGTGCCAGCAGTTACTCTACTAGCGGGGGGTACACAGATACGCAGTATTTT. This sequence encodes CASSYSTSGGYTDTQYF.

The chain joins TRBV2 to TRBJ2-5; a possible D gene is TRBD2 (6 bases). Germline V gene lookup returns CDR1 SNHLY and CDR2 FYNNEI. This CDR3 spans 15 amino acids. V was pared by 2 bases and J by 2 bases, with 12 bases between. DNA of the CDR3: TGTGCCAGCAGTGAAAGGAGGGCAGGACAAGAGACCCAGTACTTC. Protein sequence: CASSERRAGQETQYF.

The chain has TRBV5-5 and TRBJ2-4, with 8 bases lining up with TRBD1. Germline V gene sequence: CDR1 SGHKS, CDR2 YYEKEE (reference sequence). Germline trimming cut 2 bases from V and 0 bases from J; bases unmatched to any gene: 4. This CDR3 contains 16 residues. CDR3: CASSFEQGGAKNIQYF. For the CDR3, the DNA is TGTGCCAGCAGCTTCGAACAGGGGGGAGCCAAAAACATTCAGTACTTC.

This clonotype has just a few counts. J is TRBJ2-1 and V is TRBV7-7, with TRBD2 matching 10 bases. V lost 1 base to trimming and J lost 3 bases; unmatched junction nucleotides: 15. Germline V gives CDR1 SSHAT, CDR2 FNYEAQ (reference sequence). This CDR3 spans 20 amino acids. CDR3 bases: TGTGCCAGCAGCTTAGGAAGTTCTAGCGGGGGCATGTCCGACTACAATGAGCAGTTCTTC. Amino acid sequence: CASSLGSSSGGMSDYNEQFF.

CDR3 amino acids: CSVQSGGRTGVSYEQYF. The CDR3 nucleotides read TGCAGCGTTCAGTCGGGAGGGAGGACAGGGGTCTCCTACGAGCAGTACTTC. The chain employs TRBV29-1 and TRBJ2-7, with D perhaps TRBD1 (9 bases). This CDR3 is built from 17 residues. Germline V lookup: CDR1 SQVTM, CDR2 ANQGSEA. V dropped 5 bases and J dropped 0 bases, with 23 bases sitting between them.

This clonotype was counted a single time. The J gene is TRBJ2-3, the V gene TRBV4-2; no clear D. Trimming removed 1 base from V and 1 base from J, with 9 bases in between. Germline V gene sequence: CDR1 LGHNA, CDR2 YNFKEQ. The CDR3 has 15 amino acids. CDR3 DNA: TGTGCCAGCAGCCAAGGTCCGGCAGGCACAGATACGCAGTATTTT. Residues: CASSQGPAGTDTQYF.

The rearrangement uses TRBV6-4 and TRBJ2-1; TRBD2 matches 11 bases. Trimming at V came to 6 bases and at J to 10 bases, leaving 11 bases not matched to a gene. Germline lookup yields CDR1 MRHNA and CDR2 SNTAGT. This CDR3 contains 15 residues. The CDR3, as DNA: TGTGCCAGCAGCCCAATAGCGGGAGGGTCCTGGGAGCAGTTCTTC. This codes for CASSPIAGGSWEQFF.

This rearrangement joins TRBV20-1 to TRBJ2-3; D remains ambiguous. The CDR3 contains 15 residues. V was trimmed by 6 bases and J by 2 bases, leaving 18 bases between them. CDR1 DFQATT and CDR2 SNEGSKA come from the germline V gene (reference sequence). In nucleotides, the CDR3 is TGCAGTGCCCAGCTCCGTAAGCGAAACACAGATACGCAGTATTTT. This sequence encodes CSAQLRKRNTDTQYF.

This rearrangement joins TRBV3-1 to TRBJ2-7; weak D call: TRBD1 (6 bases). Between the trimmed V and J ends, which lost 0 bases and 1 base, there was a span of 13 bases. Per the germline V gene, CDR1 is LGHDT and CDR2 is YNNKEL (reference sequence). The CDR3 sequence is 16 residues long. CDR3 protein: CASSQEGGRGSYEQYF. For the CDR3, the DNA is TGTGCCAGCAGCCAAGAGGGTGGCAGGGGTTCCTACGAGCAGTACTTC.

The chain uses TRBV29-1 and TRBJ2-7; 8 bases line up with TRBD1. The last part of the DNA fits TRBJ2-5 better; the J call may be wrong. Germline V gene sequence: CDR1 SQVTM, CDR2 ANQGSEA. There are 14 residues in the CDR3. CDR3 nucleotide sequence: TGCAGCGAAAGGAGCAGGGGGCCGGGGGAGACCCAGTACTTC. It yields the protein CSERSRGPGETQYF.

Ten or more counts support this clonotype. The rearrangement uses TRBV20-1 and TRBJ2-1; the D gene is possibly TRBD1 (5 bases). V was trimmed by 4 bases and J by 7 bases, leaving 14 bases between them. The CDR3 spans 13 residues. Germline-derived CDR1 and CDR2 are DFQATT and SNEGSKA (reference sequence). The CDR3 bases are TGCAGTGCTACCCGGACATCCAAGAATGAGCAGTTCTTC. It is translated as CSATRTSKNEQFF.

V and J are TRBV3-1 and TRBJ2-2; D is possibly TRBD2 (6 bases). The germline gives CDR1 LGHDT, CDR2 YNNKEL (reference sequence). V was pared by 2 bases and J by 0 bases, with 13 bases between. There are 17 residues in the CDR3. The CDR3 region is CASSQFREMPNTGELFF. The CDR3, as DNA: TGTGCCAGCAGCCAATTCCGGGAGATGCCGAACACCGGGGAGCTGTTTTTT.

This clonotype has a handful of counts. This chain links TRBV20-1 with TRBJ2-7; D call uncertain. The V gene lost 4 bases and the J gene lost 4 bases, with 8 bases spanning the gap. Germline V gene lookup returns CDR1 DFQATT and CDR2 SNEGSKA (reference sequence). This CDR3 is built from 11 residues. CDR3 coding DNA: TGCAGTGCTACCGACACATACGAGCAGTACTTC. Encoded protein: CSATDTYEQYF.

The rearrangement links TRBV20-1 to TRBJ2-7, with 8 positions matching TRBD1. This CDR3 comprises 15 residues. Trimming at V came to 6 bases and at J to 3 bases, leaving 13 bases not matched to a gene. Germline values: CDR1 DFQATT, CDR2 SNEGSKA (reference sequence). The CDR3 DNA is TGCAGTGCCGAAAATCGGGGGACAGGAGTCTACGAGCAGTACTTC. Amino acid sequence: CSAENRGTGVYEQYF.